Below, 5 T cell receptor beta chains from the same sample are listed, as sequenced in a study of identical twins. TCRdb used MiXCR to reprocess the 5' RACE reads, holding one entry per CDR3 protein. The sample has about 300,000 distinct CDR3 sequences, 12% seen once; the top ten hold just over 7%. The same specimen was also included in a second study, on yellow fever vaccine responses in identical twins.

Material: CD8+ T cells sorted from blood. These receptors all stem from a woman between 18 and 29 years old in good health.

This sequence joins TRBV13 and TRBJ2-7, with D uncertain. Germline-derived CDR1 and CDR2 are PRHDT and FYEKMQ (reference sequence). This CDR3 is 15 amino acids long. Trimming pared 5 bases from V and 0 bases from J, leaving 14 bases between. The CDR3 here is CASSSLGLSSYEQYF. The CDR3 DNA reads TGTGCCAGCAGCAGCCTCGGCTTAAGCTCCTACGAGCAGTACTTC.

This clonotype was counted only a few times. The rearrangement uses TRBV2 and TRBJ2-2; no clear D. Between the trimmed V and J ends, which lost 6 bases and 7 bases, there was a span of 9 bases. CDR3 length: 12 residues. CDR1 and CDR2 (germline): SNHLY, FYNNEI. CDR3: CASRRSGGELFF. CDR3 in DNA: TGTGCCAGCAGAAGGTCCGGCGGGGAGCTGTTTTTT.

V and J are TRBV12-3 or TRBV12-4 and TRBJ2-2; TRBD1 matches 7 bases. The junction had 9 bases not matched to a gene; V was cut back by 3 bases and J by 2 bases. This CDR3 contains 17 residues. CDR3 in amino acids: CASSLSSTGVNTGELFF. The CDR3 nucleotides read TGTGCCAGCAGTTTGAGTTCAACAGGGGTTAACACCGGGGAGCTGTTTTTT.

This clonotype was found many times. This rearrangement joins TRBV3-1 to TRBJ2-2; a weak D match, TRBD2 (5 bases). Germline assignment: CDR1 LGHDT and CDR2 YNNKEL (reference sequence). Trimming stripped 4 bases from V and 2 bases from J, with 11 bases between. The CDR3 length is 15 residues. CDR3 bases: TGTGCCAGCAGCCCTGACTACCGTAACACCGGGGAGCTGTTTTTT. It is translated as CASSPDYRNTGELFF.

This clonotype came up many times. The chain employs TRBV12-3 or TRBV12-4 and TRBJ2-3; D is uncertain. The CDR3 totals 14 residues. Deletions cut 5 bases from V and 6 bases from J, with 15 bases between. The CDR3 DNA is TGTGCCAGCAGTGACTCCGGGCATGGGGATACGCAGTATTTT. Protein: CASSDSGHGDTQYF.